A selection of T cell receptor beta chains follows, all from one sample in a study of tumor and adjacent non-tumor tissue in lung cancer. Using its own MiXCR run on the multiplex PCR reads, TCRdb lists one record per CDR3 protein. The profile shows some 78,000 distinct CDR3 sequences, 80% of them singletons. The material sequenced was lung tumor tissue. These receptor sequences come from a woman between 50 and 59 years old with non-small cell lung cancer. CDR3s include the opening cysteine and the closing phenylalanine or tryptophan. The D gene is left open where the match is weak. Not all rows give a size; the values are once, few, many and, for expanded clones, a class.

TGTGCTAGCAGTTCCCTTCGGGCGGGAGCTTTCTTT CASSSLRAGAFF TRBJ1-1 - - TRBV12-3/TRBV12-4
TGCAGTGCTATTAGCGTCCACTCCTATGAGCAGTACTTC CSAISVHSYEQYF TRBJ2-7 - - TRBV20-1
TGTGCCTGCAGTTACTCGAAGGGGATTGGGGTCTTC CACSYSKGIGVF TRBJ2-1 - - TRBV6-6
TGCAGCGTTGAAGATTCGGGTGCAGGGAAAGCTTTCTTT CSVEDSGAGKAFF TRBJ1-1 - - TRBV29-1
TGCACTGCTGCGACAGGGAACGTTTTACCCCAGCATTTT CTAATGNVLPQHF TRBJ1-5 - TRBD1 TRBV20-1
TGTGCCAGCGGTAAGGGACGAACTAATCAGCCCCAGCATTTT CASGKGRTNQPQHF TRBJ1-5 - - TRBV6-2/TRBV6-3
TGCGCTAGCAGCCCCGTAAGTCAGGTAGCTTTCTTT CASSPVSQVAFF TRBJ1-1 - - TRBV4-1
TGCAGCGTTGAGCGGGCAAACTATGGTTACACCTTC CSVERANYGYTF TRBJ1-2 - - TRBV29-1
TGTGCCGTCAGTGAGTTCGGACTAGCGGGAGGAATTGGGCAGTTCTTC CAVSEFGLAGGIGQFF TRBJ2-1 - TRBD2 TRBV10-3
TGCAGTGCTAGAGTCGTGGTAGCTGGGCTCACAGATACGCAGTATTTT CSARVVVAGLTDTQYF TRBJ2-3 - - TRBV20-1
TGTGCCAGCTCACCAGGGGGACGCACTAAAGCTTTCTTT CASSPGGRTKAFF TRBJ1-1 - - TRBV18
TGTGCCAATAGCTTAGACGTAAATCAGCCCCAGCATTTT CANSLDVNQPQHF TRBJ1-5 - - TRBV7-2
TGTGCCAGCAGTTCATTGACAGGGGAAGCAAATGAGCAGTTCTTC CASSSLTGEANEQFF TRBJ2-1 medium-sized TRBD1 TRBV6-5
TGCAGTGCCAGAGCCCCTACAGGGTTCGGCAATGAGCCCCAGCATTTT CSARAPTGFGNEPQHF TRBJ1-5 - - TRBV20-1
TGTGTCAGCAGTTTCGCATGGCGCTACGAGCAGTACTTC CVSSFAWRYEQYF TRBJ2-7 - - TRBV28
TGCAGTGCTCGGACAGGGCGAAACACCATGTACTTT CSARTGRNTMYF TRBJ1-3 - TRBD1 TRBV20-1
TGTGCCAGCAGCCTGGTGGGAAGCAGCGAAATTCTGTTTTTT CASSLVGSSEILFF TRBJ1-4 - - TRBV5-6
TGTGTCAGCAGTCAGCGGGACGTCAATCAGCCCCAGCATTTT CVSSQRDVNQPQHF TRBJ1-5 few - TRBV12-3/TRBV12-4
TGTGCCAGCAGCCAATCCCTAGCGGAGTTGGTTGAGCAGTATTTC CASSQSLAELVEQYF TRBJ2-1 - TRBD2 TRBV4-2
TGTGCCAGCAGTTCATTTATGGCGCTAGAAGTTAGGACCGGGGAGCTGTTTTTT CASSSFMALEVRTGELFF TRBJ2-2 - - TRBV28
TGCAGTGCCTATAACAGCATTTCCTACGAGCAGTACTTC CSAYNSISYEQYF TRBJ2-7 once - TRBV20-1
TGCCTCAGCAGCCCCTGGGTCAACTATGGCTACACCTTC CLSSPWVNYGYTF TRBJ1-2 - - TRBV4-3
TGTGTCAGCGCACCTGAACGGGGCTACGAGCAGTACTTC CVSAPERGYEQYF TRBJ2-7 few - TRBV4-2
TGTGCCTGGAGTCTTTCCGGGACAGGGATGAGGGGTTACACCTTC CAWSLSGTGMRGYTF TRBJ1-2 - TRBD1 TRBV30
TGCAGCATCAAATTACACCTACCGCGGGAGACCCAGTACTTC CSIKLHLPRETQYF TRBJ2-5 many - TRBV29-1
TGCAGTCCTGGAGACAGAGCAGTTAACTATGGCTACACCTTC CSPGDRAVNYGYTF TRBJ1-2 - - TRBV20-1
TGTGCCAGCAGACCAGCGGGAGGGTTCACGGATACGCAGTATTTT CASRPAGGFTDTQYF TRBJ2-3 - TRBD2 TRBV6-1
TGCAGTGCCGGTGTGACTGAGCAGTTCTTC CSAGVTEQFF TRBJ2-1 - - TRBV29-1
TGTGCCAGTAGCGAGACGGGGGTTCCCTACGGGCAGTACTTC CASSETGVPYGQYF TRBJ2-7 - - TRBV5-6
TGCGCCAGCGGCTTGGAAGGACAGGGAAGCAATCAGCCCCAGCACTTT CASGLEGQGSNQPQHF TRBJ1-5 once TRBD1 TRBV5-1
TGTGCGAGCATCTACAGGGTTAACTATGGCTACACCTTC CASIYRVNYGYTF TRBJ1-2 - - TRBV28
TGTGCCAGCAGTTTGGGACGTAACACAGAGGAGCTGTTTTTT CASSLGRNTEELFF TRBJ2-2 - - TRBV5-6
TGCAGTGCTAGAGATCTAGCGGGAGGCGCAGATACGCAGTATTTT CSARDLAGGADTQYF TRBJ2-3 many TRBD2 TRBV20-1
TGCGCCAGCAGCCAAGGTCCATACAGGGCAAGCACTGAAACTTTCTTT CASSQGPYRASTETFF TRBJ1-1 - - TRBV4-1
TGTGCTAGCACCGCAGAGGTCGGGGGAAGCTCCTACAATGAGCAGTTCTTC CASTAEVGGSSYNEQFF TRBJ2-1 - - TRBV11-2
TGCAGCCTTGAGTCAGACAAGTATGGCTACACCTTT CSLESDKYGYTF TRBJ1-2 - - TRBV29-1
TGCGCCAGCAGCCAAGACAAGTGGCTCACTGAAGCTTTCTTT CASSQDKWLTEAFF TRBJ1-1 few - TRBV4-3
TGTGCCAGTAGTCGCACTTCAGAGACCCAGTTCTTC CASSRTSETQFF TRBJ2-1 - - TRBV6-5
TGCAGTGCCGCCGTGGGGAGCACCGGGAAGCTGTTTTTT CSAAVGSTGKLFF TRBJ2-2 once - TRBV20-1
TGTGCCAGCAGCCTGGGGGGAAGCAGCGAAAAAGTGTTGTTT CASSLGGSSEKVLF TRBJ1-4 - - TRBV5-6
TGTGCCAGCAATCTAGCGGATGAGCATTTATTC CASNLADEHLF TRBJ2-1 - TRBD2 TRBV6-5
TGCAGTGCTAGAAATAGGACAGCGAAGTATTACAATGAGCAGTTCTTC CSARNRTAKYYNEQFF TRBJ2-1 - - TRBV20-1
TGTGCCAGCAGGGACAGGGATCGCACTGAGGATTTCTTT CASRDRDRTEDFF TRBJ1-1 - TRBD1 TRBV6-1
TGTGCCAGCAGTTATATCGGGATGAGGGGTGAACAGTTCTTC CASSYIGMRGEQFF TRBJ2-1 - - TRBV6-5
TGCAGTCCTACGGGACAGCGATACGAGCAGTACTTC CSPTGQRYEQYF TRBJ2-7 - TRBD1 TRBV20-1
TGTGTCGGCAGTTTGACAGGGCGAAATTCACCCCTCCACTTT CVGSLTGRNSPLHF TRBJ1-6 - TRBD1 TRBV12-3/TRBV12-4
TGTACCAGCAGTGAAGTCCATACCGAGCAGTACTTT CTSSEVHTEQYF TRBJ2-7 - - TRBV6-1
TGTGCCAGCTCCCAGAATCCTTACAATGAGCATTTCTTC CASSQNPYNEHFF TRBJ2-1 - - TRBV11-3
TGCGCCAGCAGCCAAGATCCCCGTATACCCGGATGGGCTAGCACAGATACGCAGTATTTT CASSQDPRIPGWASTDTQYF TRBJ2-3 - - TRBV4-1